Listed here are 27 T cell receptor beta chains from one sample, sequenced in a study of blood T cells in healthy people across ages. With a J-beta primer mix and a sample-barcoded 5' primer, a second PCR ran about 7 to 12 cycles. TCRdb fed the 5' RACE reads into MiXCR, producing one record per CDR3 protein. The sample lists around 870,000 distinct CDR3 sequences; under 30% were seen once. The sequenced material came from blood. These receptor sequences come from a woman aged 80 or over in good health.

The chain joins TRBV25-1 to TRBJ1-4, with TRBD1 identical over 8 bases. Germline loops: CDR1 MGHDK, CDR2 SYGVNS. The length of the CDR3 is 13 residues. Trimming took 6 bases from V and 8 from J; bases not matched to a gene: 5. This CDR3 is CASRGTGVEKLFF. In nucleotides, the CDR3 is TGTGCCAGCAGAGGGACAGGAGTCGAAAAACTGTTTTTT.

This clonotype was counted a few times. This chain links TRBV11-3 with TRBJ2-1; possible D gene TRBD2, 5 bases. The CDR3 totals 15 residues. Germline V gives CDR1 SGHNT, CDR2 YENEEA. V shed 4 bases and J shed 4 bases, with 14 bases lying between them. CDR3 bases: TGTGCCAGCAGCTGGACTCCCGCCGGATACAATGAGCAGTTCTTC. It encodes CASSWTPAGYNEQFF.

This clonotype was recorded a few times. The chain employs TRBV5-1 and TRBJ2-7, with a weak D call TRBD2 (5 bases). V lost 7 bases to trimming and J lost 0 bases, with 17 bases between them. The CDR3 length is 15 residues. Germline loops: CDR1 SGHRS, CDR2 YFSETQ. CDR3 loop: CASAQRDYSSYEQYF. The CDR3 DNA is TGCGCCAGCGCTCAGCGTGACTACAGCTCCTACGAGCAGTACTTC.

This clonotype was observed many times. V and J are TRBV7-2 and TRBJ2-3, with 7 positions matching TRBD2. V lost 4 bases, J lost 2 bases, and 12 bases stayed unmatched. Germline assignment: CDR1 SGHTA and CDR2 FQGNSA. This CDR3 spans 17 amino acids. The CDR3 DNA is TGTGCCAGCAGCTCCTGGGGGGAGCGGGGATACACAGATACGCAGTATTTT. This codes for CASSSWGERGYTDTQYF.

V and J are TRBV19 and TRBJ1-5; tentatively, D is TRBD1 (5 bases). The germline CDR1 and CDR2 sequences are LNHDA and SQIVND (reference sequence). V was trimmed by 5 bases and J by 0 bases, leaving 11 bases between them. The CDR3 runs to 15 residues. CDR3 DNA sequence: TGTGCCAGTAGTGGGGCAGCAGATAGCAATCAGCCCCAGCATTTT. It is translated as CASSGAADSNQPQHF. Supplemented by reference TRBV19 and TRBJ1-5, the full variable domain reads DGGITQSPKYLFRKEGQNVTLSCEQNLNHDAMYWYRQDPGQGLRLIYYSQIVNDFQKGDIAEGYSVSREKKESFPLTVTSAQKNPTAFYLCASSGAADSNQPQHFGDGTRLSIL.

The CDR3 sequence: CSARDQETQYF. As DNA, the CDR3 is TGCAGTGCTAGAGATCAAGAGACCCAGTACTTC. The chain combines TRBV20-1 with TRBJ2-5, with unresolved D. CDR3 length: 11 amino acids. Trimming removed 0 bases at V and 2 bases at J, with 1 base between. Germline V lookup: CDR1 DFQATT, CDR2 SNEGSKA (reference sequence).

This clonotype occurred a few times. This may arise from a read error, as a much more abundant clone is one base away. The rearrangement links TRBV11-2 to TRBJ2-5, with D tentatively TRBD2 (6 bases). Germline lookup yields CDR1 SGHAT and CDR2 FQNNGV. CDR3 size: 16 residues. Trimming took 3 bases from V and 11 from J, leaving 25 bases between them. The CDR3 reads CASSFPWRGARNEQYF. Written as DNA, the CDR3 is TGTGCCAGCAGCTTCCCGTGGAGGGGCGCACGCAATGAGCAGTACTTC.

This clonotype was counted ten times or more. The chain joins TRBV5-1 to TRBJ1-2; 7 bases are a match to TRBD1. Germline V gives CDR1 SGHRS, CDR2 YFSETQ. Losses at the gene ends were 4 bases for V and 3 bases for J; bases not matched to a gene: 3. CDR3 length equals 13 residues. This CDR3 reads CASSQGTDYGYTF. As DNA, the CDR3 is TGCGCCAGCAGCCAAGGGACAGACTATGGCTACACCTTC.

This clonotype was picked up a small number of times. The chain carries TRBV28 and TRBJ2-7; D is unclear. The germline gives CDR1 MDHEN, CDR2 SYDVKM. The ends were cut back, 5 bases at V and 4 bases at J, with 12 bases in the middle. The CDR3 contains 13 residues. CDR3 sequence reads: CASSPQSWYEQYF. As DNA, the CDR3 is TGTGCCAGCAGTCCACAGAGTTGGTACGAGCAGTACTTC.

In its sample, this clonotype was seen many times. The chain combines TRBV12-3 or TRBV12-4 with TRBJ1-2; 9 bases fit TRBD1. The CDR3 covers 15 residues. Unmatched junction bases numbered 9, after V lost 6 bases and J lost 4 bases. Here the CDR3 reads CASSSGQGGSYGYTF. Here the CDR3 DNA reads TGTGCCAGCAGCTCGGGACAGGGTGGATCCTATGGCTACACCTTC.

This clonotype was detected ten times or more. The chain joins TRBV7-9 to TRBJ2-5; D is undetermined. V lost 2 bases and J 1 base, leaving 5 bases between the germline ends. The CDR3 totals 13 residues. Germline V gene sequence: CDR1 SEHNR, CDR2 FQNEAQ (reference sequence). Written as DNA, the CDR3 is TGTGCCAGCAGCTTATGGACCCAAGAGACCCAGTACTTC. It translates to CASSLWTQETQYF.

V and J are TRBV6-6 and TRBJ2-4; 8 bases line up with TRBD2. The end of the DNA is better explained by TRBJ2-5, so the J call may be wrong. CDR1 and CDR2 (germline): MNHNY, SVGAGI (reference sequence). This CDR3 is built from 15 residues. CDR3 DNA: TGTGCCAGCAGAGGGTTAGCGGGGTTGGTAGAGACCCAGTACTTC. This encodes CASRGLAGLVETQYF.

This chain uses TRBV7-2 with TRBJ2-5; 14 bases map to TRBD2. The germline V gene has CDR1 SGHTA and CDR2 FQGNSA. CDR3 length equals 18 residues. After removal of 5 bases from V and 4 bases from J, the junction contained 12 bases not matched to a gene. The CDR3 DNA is TGTGCCAGCAGCGCCGGGACTAGCGGGGGCTCCCGGGGAGAGACCCAGTACTTC. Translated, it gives CASSAGTSGGSRGETQYF.

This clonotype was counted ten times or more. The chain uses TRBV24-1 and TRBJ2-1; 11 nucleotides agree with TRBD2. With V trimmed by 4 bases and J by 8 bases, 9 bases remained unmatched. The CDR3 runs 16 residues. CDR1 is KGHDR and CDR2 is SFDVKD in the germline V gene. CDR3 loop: CATSDAIAGGHDEQFF. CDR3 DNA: TGTGCCACCAGTGACGCCATAGCGGGGGGGCATGATGAGCAGTTCTTC.

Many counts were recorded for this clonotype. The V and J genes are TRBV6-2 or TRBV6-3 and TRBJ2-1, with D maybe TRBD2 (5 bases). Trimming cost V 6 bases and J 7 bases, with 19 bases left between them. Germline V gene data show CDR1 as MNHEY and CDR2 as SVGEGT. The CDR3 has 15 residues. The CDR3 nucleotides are TGTGCCAGCAGCCTCAGAGCAGAACCGGGAAATGAGCAGTTCTTC. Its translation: CASSLRAEPGNEQFF.

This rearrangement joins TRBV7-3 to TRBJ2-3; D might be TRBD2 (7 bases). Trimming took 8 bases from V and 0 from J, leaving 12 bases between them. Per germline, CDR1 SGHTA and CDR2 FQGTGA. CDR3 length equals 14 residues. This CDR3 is CASGRGASTDTQYF. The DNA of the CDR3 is TGTGCCAGCGGTCGGGGGGCTAGCACAGATACGCAGTATTTT.

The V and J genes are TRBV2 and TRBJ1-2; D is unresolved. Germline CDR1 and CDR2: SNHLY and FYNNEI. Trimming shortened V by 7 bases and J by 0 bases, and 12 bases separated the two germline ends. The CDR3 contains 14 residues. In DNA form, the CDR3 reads TGTGCCAGCATACCGGAACTCACTAACTATGGCTACACCTTC. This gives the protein CASIPELTNYGYTF.

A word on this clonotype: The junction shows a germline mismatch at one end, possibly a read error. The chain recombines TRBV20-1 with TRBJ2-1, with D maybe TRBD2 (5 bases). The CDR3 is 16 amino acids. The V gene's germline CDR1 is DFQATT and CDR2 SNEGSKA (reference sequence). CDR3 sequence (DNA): TGCAGTGCTAGGGCTGGGTCGGGATTCTCCTACAATGAGCGGTTCTTC. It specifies CSARAGSGFSYNERFF.

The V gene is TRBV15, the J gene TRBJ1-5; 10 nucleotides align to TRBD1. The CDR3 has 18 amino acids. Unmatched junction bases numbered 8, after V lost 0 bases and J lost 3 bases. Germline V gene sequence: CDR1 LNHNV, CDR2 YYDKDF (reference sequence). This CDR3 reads CATSRDLRDRGDNQPQHF. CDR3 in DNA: TGTGCCACCAGCAGAGATCTGAGGGACAGGGGAGACAATCAGCCCCAGCATTTT.

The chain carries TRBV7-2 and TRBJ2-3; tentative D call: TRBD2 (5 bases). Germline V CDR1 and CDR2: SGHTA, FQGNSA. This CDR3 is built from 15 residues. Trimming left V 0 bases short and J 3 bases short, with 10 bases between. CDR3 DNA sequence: TGTGCCAGCAGCTTAGCGCGGGTAGATACAGATACGCAGTATTTT. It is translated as CASSLARVDTDTQYF.

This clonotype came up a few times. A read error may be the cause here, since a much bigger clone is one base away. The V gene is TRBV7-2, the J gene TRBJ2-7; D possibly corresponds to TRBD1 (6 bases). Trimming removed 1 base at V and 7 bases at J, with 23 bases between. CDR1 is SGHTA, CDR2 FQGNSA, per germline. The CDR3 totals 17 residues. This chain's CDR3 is CASSLDPRDARDNEQYF. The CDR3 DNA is TGTGCCAGCAGCTTAGACCCCCGGGACGCCCGGGACAATGAGCAGTACTTC.

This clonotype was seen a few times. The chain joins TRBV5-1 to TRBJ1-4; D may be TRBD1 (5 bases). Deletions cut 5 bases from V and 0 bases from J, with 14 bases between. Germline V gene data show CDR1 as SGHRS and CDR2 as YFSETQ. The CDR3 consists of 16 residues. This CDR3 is CASRVTTGATNEKLFF. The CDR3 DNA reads TGCGCCAGCAGGGTTACAACGGGGGCAACTAATGAAAAACTGTTTTTT.

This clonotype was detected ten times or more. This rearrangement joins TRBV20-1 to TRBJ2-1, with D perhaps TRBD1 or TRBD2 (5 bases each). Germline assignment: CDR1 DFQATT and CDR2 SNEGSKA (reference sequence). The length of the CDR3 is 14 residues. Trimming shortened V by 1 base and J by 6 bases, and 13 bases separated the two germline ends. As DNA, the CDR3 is TGCAGTGCTAGAGTAAGCCAGGGACCCAATGAGCAGTTCTTC. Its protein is CSARVSQGPNEQFF.

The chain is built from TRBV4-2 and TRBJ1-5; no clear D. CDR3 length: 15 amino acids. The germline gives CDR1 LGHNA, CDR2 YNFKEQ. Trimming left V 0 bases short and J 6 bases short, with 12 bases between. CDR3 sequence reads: CASSQEPGSSQPQHF. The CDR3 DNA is TGTGCCAGCAGCCAAGAGCCGGGGTCTAGTCAGCCCCAGCATTTT.

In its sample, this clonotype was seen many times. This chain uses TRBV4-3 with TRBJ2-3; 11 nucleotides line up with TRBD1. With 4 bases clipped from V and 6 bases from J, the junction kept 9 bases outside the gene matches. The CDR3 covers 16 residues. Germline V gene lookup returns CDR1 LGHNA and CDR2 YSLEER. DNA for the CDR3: TGCGCCAGCAGCCGAACTCCGGGACAGGGGGGGGATACGCAGTATTTT. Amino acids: CASSRTPGQGGDTQYF.

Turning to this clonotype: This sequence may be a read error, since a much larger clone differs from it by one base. The CDR3 sequence: CASSQEQSSYNEQYF. The CDR3, as DNA: TGCGCCAGCAGCCAAGAGCAGAGCTCCTACAATGAGCAGTACTTC. The V and J genes are TRBV4-3 and TRBJ2-1; D gene unclear. The tail of the sequence fits TRBJ2-7 better, so the J call may be wrong. The CDR3 consists of 15 residues. Germline V lookup: CDR1 LGHNA, CDR2 YSLEER.

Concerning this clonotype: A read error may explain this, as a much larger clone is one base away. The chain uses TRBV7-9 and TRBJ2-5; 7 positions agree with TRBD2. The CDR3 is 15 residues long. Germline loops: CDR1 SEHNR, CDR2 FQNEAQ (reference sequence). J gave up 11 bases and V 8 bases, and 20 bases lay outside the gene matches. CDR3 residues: CASREVEGLYNEQYF. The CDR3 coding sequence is TGTGCCAGCCGGGAGGTTGAGGGTTTGTACAATGAGCAGTACTTC.